The TCR beta chain under discussion was sequenced for a study of esophageal squamous cell carcinoma under preoperative chemotherapy. TCRdb called the PCR reads again in MiXCR, with one record for every CDR3 protein. The table has about 32,000 distinct CDR3 sequences, under 60% seen once. Described time point: after preoperative PTX-NDP chemotherapy. Paclitaxel-nedaplatin chemotherapy was given to patients ahead of their surgery. The CDR3 length is 15 residues. V dropped 3 bases and J dropped 11 bases, with 21 bases sitting between them. Germline lookup yields CDR1 KGHDR and CDR2 SFDVKD. The chain combines TRBV24-1 with TRBJ2-5; D call uncertain. The source of this sequence is a human donor with esophageal squamous cell carcinoma. The donor label of this sample is uncertain. This sample was taken from a patient given preoperative chemotherapy. CDR3 protein: CATSDPAPGNNEQYF. The CDR3, as DNA: TGTGCCACCAGTGATCCCGCGCCGGGCAACAATGAGCAGTACTTC.